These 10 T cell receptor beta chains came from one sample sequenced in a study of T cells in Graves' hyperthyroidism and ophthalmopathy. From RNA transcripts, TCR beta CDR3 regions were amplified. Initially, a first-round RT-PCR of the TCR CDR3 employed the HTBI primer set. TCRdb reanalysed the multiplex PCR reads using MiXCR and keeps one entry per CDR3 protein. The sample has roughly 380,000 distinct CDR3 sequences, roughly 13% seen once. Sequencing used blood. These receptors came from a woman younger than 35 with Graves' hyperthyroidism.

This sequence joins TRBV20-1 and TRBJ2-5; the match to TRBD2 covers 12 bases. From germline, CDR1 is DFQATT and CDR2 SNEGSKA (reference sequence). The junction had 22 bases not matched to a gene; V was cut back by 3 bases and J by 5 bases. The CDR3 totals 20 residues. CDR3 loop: CSARGVLGTSGWGPRETQYF. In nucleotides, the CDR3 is TGCAGTGCTAGGGGCGTTTTGGGGACTAGCGGGTGGGGGCCCAGGGAGACCCAGTACTTC.

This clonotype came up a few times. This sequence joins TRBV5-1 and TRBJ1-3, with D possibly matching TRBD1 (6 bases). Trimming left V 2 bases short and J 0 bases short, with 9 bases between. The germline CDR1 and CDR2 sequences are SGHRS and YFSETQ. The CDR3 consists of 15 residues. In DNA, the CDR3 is TGCGCCAGCAGCTTAACAGGGAACTCTGGAAACACCATATATTTT. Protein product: CASSLTGNSGNTIYF.

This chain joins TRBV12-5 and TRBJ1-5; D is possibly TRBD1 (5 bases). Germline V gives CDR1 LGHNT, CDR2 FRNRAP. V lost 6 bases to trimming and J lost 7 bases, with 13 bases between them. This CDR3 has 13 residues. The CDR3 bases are TGTGCTAGTGGCCTTGGGGGGGGGCAGCCCCAGCATTTT. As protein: CASGLGGGQPQHF.

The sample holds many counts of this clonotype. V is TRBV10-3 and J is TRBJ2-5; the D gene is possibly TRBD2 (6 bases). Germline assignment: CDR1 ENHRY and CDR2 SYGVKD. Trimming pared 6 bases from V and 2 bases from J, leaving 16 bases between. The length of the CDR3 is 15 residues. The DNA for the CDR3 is TGTGCCATCAGCGGAGGGGTGGGAAAACAAGAGACCCAGTACTTC. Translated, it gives CAISGGVGKQETQYF.

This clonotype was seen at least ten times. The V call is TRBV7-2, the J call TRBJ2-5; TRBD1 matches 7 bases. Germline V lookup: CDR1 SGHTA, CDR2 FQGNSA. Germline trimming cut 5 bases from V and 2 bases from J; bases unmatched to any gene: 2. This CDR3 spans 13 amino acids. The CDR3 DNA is TGTGCCAGCAGCCCGACAGGGCAAGAGACCCAGTACTTC. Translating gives CASSPTGQETQYF.

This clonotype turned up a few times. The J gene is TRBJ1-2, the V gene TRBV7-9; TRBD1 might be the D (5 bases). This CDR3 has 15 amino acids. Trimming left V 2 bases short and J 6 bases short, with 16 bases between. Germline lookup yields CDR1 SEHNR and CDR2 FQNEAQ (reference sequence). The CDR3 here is CASSLIEKIQDGYTF. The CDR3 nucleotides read TGTGCCAGCAGCTTAATTGAGAAAATACAGGATGGCTACACCTTC. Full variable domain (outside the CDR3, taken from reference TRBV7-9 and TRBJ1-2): DTGVSQNPRHKITKRGQNVTFRCDPISEHNRLYWYRQTLGQGPEFLTYFQNEAQLEKSRLLSDRFSAERPKGSFSTLEIQRTEQGDSAMYLCASSLIEKIQDGYTFGSGTRLTVV.

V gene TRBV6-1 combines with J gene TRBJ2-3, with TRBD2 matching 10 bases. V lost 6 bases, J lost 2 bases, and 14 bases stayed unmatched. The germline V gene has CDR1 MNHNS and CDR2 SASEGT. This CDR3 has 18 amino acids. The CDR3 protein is CASRPTSGMLEDTDTQYF. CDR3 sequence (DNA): TGTGCCAGCAGACCTACTAGCGGGATGTTGGAGGACACAGATACGCAGTATTTT.

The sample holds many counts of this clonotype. The CDR3 coding sequence is TGCGCCAGCAGCTTGTCTCTACCCGGGGAGCTGTTTTTT. As protein: CASSLSLPGELFF. V is TRBV5-1 and J is TRBJ2-2; D ambiguous. CDR1 SGHRS and CDR2 YFSETQ come from the germline V gene. This CDR3 is 13 amino acids long. V was shortened by 1 base and J by 6 bases, with 7 bases between the two germline ends.

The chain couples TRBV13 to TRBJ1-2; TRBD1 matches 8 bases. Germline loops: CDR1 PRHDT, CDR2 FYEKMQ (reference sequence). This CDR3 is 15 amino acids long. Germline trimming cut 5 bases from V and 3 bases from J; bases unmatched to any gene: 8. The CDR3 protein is CASSLGQGRHYGYTF. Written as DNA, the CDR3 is TGTGCCAGCAGCCTCGGACAGGGACGACACTATGGCTACACCTTC.

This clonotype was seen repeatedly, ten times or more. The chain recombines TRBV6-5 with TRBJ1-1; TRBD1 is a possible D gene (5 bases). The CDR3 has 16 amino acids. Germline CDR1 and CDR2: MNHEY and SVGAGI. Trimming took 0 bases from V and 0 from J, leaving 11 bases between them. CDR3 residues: CASSYSRWDLNTEAFF. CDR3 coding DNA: TGTGCCAGCAGTTACTCGAGATGGGACTTGAACACTGAAGCTTTCTTT.